One sample yielded the 14 T cell receptor beta chains listed below, sequenced in a study of cytomegalovirus exposure and HLA in healthy donors (dated by TCRdb to 2017 to 2019). Preparation of the library involved the immunoSEQ multiplex PCR assay. A mixture of 60 forward primers for TCR Vbeta segments and 13 reverse primers for TCR Jbeta segments was used in the multiplex PCR. Not all clones reach the TCRdb copy of this immuneACCESS table, which keeps in-frame sequences only. Checked studies attribute under half of the gap to unresolved V genes and leave the rest unexplained. This sample comprises more than 110,000 clones, around 75% of them detected only once. The top ten constitute around 3% of the sample. The sequenced sample was PBMCs. The receptors derive from a female donor in good health and CMV-seronegative.

The genes are TRBV7-8 and TRBJ2-3; TRBD2 is a possible D gene (6 bases). V was pared by 2 bases and J by 6 bases, with 12 bases between. The CDR3 runs 14 residues. Germline assignment: CDR1 SGHVS and CDR2 FQNEAQ. For the CDR3, the DNA is TGTGCCAGCAGCTTAAGCCGGGAGTCGGATACGCAGTATTTT. Translation gives CASSLSRESDTQYF.

J is TRBJ2-3 and V is TRBV6-5; TRBD1 might be the D (7 bases). Germline V lookup: CDR1 MNHEY, CDR2 SVGAGI. The CDR3 runs to 14 residues. Trimming took off 6 bases at V and 4 bases at J, with 14 bases between the two ends. CDR3 sequence (DNA): TGTGCCAGCAGACCCGGAGGGGGCGCAGATACGCAGTATTTT. Amino acids: CASRPGGGADTQYF.

The V call is TRBV30, the J call TRBJ2-3; 9 bases are a match to TRBD2. The CDR3 has 13 amino acids. V shed 8 bases, J shed 2 bases, and the junction held 5 bases outside the gene matches. Per germline, CDR1 GTSNPN and CDR2 SVGIG (reference sequence). CDR3 sequence reads: CAASGRNTDTQYF. In DNA form, the CDR3 reads TGTGCCGCGAGCGGGAGGAACACAGATACGCAGTATTTT. Based on the CDR3 plus reference TRBV30 and TRBJ2-3, the full variable domain is SQTIHQWPATLVQPVGSPLSLECTVEGTSNPNLYWYRQAAGRGLQLLFYSVGIGQISSEVPQNLSASRPQDRQFILSSKKLLLSDSGFYLCAASGRNTDTQYFGPGTRLTVL.

The rearrangement links TRBV11-2 to TRBJ2-7, with 7 bases lining up with TRBD2. CDR3 length: 17 amino acids. Unmatched junction bases numbered 10, after V lost 2 bases and J lost 0 bases. Germline lookup yields CDR1 SGHAT and CDR2 FQNNGV. The CDR3, as DNA: TGTGCCAGCAGCTTATGGCCCCCTCGGGAGGACTCCTACGAGCAGTACTTC. As protein: CASSLWPPREDSYEQYF.

The chain links TRBV15 to TRBJ1-2, with 8 nucleotides matching TRBD1. Germline V gives CDR1 LNHNV, CDR2 YYDKDF (reference sequence). Trimming cost V 2 bases and J 1 base; bases outside gene matches: 9. The CDR3 runs 17 residues. The CDR3 here is CATSRPKDRAHNYGYTF. The CDR3 nucleotides are TGTGCCACCAGCAGACCCAAGGACAGGGCTCATAACTATGGCTACACCTTC.

The CDR3 protein is CAWKTGLSGSGNTIYF. The CDR3 DNA reads as TGTGCCTGGAAGACAGGGTTGTCTGGATCTGGAAACACCATATATTTT. V usage is TRBV30 and J usage is TRBJ1-3; the match to TRBD1 covers 7 bases. CDR1 is GTSNPN and CDR2 is SVGIG in the germline V gene (reference sequence). The trim removed 4 bases at V and 1 base at J, leaving 10 bases unmatched. The CDR3 is 16 residues long.

CDR3 in DNA: TGTGCCAGCTCACCAAGAAGGACACGACAGGAAGAGGAGGATACGCAGTATTTT. Translated: CASSPRRTRQEEEDTQYF. The chain recombines TRBV18 with TRBJ2-3; weak D call: TRBD1 (6 bases). The CDR3 is made up of 18 amino acids. The V end was cut by 2 bases, the J end by 6 bases, with 24 bases between. Germline V gene lookup returns CDR1 KGHSH and CDR2 LQKENI.

V and J are TRBV5-1 and TRBJ1-3; 8 positions match TRBD1. The V gene end was trimmed by 4 bases and the J gene end by 0 bases; junction bases not matched to a gene: 12. Germline V lookup: CDR1 SGHRS, CDR2 YFSETQ. The CDR3 is 18 residues long. This CDR3 reads CASSATPGQELSGNTIYF. Written as DNA, the CDR3 is TGCGCCAGCAGCGCCACTCCGGGACAGGAACTCTCTGGAAACACCATATATTTT.

This sequence joins TRBV7-2 and TRBJ1-2; 9 bases are shared with TRBD1. CDR1 is SGHTA, CDR2 FQGNSA, per germline. V gave up 1 base and J gave up 5 bases; unmatched junction bases: 14. The CDR3 is 18 amino acids. This CDR3 is CASSLGPSSMDRGYGYTF. CDR3 nucleotides: TGTGCCAGCAGCTTAGGGCCGAGTTCAATGGACAGGGGTTATGGCTACACCTTC.

The chain carries TRBV6-1 and TRBJ1-5; 7 bases agree with TRBD1. Germline values: CDR1 MNHNS, CDR2 SASEGT. There are 15 residues in the CDR3. J gave up 4 bases and V 1 base, and 4 bases lay outside the gene matches. The CDR3 reads CASSEVRQGNQPQHF. CDR3 nucleotide sequence: TGTGCCAGCAGTGAAGTAAGACAGGGAAATCAGCCCCAGCATTTT.

V usage is TRBV19 and J usage is TRBJ2-1, with TRBD2 matching over 8 bases. The CDR3 is 16 residues long. Losses at the gene ends were 1 base for V and 5 bases for J; bases not matched to a gene: 7. From germline, CDR1 is LNHDA and CDR2 SQIVND (reference sequence). CDR3: CASSIAGTRGHNEQFF. The CDR3 DNA reads as TGTGCCAGTAGTATAGCGGGGACTAGGGGCCACAATGAGCAGTTCTTC.

V is TRBV2 and J is TRBJ1-5; D is uncertain. The germline gives CDR1 SNHLY, CDR2 FYNNEI. This CDR3 contains 13 residues. V dropped 1 base and J dropped 7 bases, with 8 bases sitting between them. The CDR3 sequence is CASSEGLAQPQHF. DNA of the CDR3: TGTGCCAGCAGTGAAGGGTTGGCCCAGCCCCAGCATTTT.

The J gene is TRBJ1-4, the V gene TRBV30; perhaps TRBD1 as D (5 bases). The CDR3 is 13 amino acids. CDR1 and CDR2 from the germline V gene are GTSNPN and SVGIG (reference sequence). The DNA for the CDR3 is TGTACCGGGAAGCGGGGCTTTAATGAAAAACTGTTTTTT. As protein: CTGKRGFNEKLFF.

This clone showed up just a few times. V usage is TRBV7-9 and J usage is TRBJ1-5; TRBD1 matches 9 bases. Per the germline V gene, CDR1 is SEHNR and CDR2 is FQNEAQ (reference sequence). V was pared by 5 bases and J by 3 bases, with 8 bases of the junction left unmatched. The CDR3 covers 16 residues. The chain's CDR3 is CASSTGQGGPNQPQHF. The CDR3 region has the DNA TGTGCCAGCAGCACGGGACAGGGAGGACCCAATCAGCCCCAGCATTTT.